This entry lists 26 T cell receptor beta chains sequenced from one sample in a study of blood T cells in healthy people across ages. For the second PCR, which ran for roughly 7 to 11 cycles, a sample-barcoded 5' primer and a J-beta primer mix were used. A single record per CDR3 protein comes from TCRdb applying MiXCR to the 5' RACE reads. The profile shows some 1.5 million distinct CDR3 sequences, 35% to 45% of them singletons. The specimen sequenced was blood. Receptors were obtained from a woman aged 18-29 years in good health.

The chain has TRBV25-1 and TRBJ2-3; D gene unclear. CDR1 MGHDK and CDR2 SYGVNS come from the germline V gene. The V end lost 2 bases, the J end lost 7 bases, and 4 bases lay between the germline ends. The CDR3 extends over 11 amino acids. The CDR3 loop is CASSEGNTQYF. CDR3 sequence (DNA): TGTGCCAGCAGTGAAGGGAATACGCAGTATTTT.

The chain couples TRBV9 to TRBJ1-2; the D is unclear. Per the germline V gene, CDR1 is SGDLS and CDR2 is YYNGEE. There are 14 residues in the CDR3. Trimming cost V 2 bases and J 4 bases, with 12 bases left between them. CDR3 loop: CASSVGGTGYGYTF. The CDR3 DNA is TGTGCCAGCAGCGTTGGAGGTACCGGCTATGGCTACACCTTC.

This chain uses TRBV7-9 with TRBJ2-7; 8 bases agree with TRBD2. Germline CDR1 reads SEHNR; CDR2 reads FQNEAQ (reference sequence). The CDR3 is 14 amino acids. Trimming at V came to 8 bases and at J to 4 bases, leaving 10 bases not matched to a gene. DNA of the CDR3: TGTGCCAGCTCTGGGGTGGCGGGGGGATACGAGCAGTACTTC. As protein: CASSGVAGGYEQYF.

This sequence joins TRBV7-9 and TRBJ2-7; TRBD1 agrees at 9 bases. Losses at the gene ends were 4 bases for V and 3 bases for J; bases not matched to a gene: 16. The CDR3 contains 18 residues. Germline CDR1 reads SEHNR; CDR2 reads FQNEAQ (reference sequence). The CDR3 sequence: CASSSNGQGRREFYEQYF. The CDR3 bases are TGTGCCAGCAGCTCTAACGGACAGGGGCGACGAGAATTCTACGAGCAGTACTTC.

The chain links TRBV2 to TRBJ2-1; D perhaps matches TRBD2 (5 bases). V gave up 4 bases and J gave up 0 bases, with 10 bases separating them. CDR1 and CDR2 from the germline V gene are SNHLY and FYNNEI. The CDR3 loop spans 15 amino acids. The CDR3 DNA reads as TGTGCCAGCAGTGGGACTGTAAGCTCCTACAATGAGCAGTTCTTC. This codes for CASSGTVSSYNEQFF.

CDR3 region: CSAGGHNYGYTF. CDR3 nucleotide sequence: TGCAGCGCAGGGGGGCATAACTATGGCTACACCTTC. The chain combines TRBV29-1 with TRBJ1-2, with TRBD1 matching 7 bases. Trimming took 7 bases from V and 1 from J; bases not matched to a gene: 3. The CDR3 loop spans 12 amino acids. Germline V lookup: CDR1 SQVTM, CDR2 ANQGSEA.

The chain links TRBV12-3 or TRBV12-4 to TRBJ1-5; TRBD1 matches 9 bases. CDR3 length: 17 residues. The junction had 6 bases not matched to a gene; V was cut back by 3 bases and J by 0 bases. The CDR3 DNA is TGTGCCAGCAGTTTTACCGGGACAGGGCATAGCAATCAGCCCCAGCATTTT. It codes for CASSFTGTGHSNQPQHF.

The gene calls are TRBV14 and TRBJ1-2, with D perhaps matching TRBD1 (6 bases). Looked up from germline, CDR1 is SGHDN and CDR2 is FVKESK. V lost 2 bases, J lost 8 bases, and 12 bases lay in between. This CDR3 comprises 13 residues. The CDR3 is CASSQNRVSGYTF. CDR3 coding DNA: TGTGCCAGCAGCCAAAACAGGGTTAGCGGCTACACCTTC.

The chain uses TRBV29-1 and TRBJ2-3; possible D gene TRBD2, 5 bases. The germline gives CDR1 SQVTM, CDR2 ANQGSEA. The CDR3 runs to 10 residues. Trimming stripped 8 bases from V and 9 bases from J, with 12 bases between. CDR3 nucleotides: TGCAGCTCTACTAGAGGGACGCAGTATTTT. Its protein is CSSTRGTQYF.

A word on this clonotype: A much more abundant neighbour one base away suggests this may be a read error. The CDR3 DNA is TGTGCCTGCAGCTTAACAGGGAACAATCAGCCCCAGCATTTT. It translates to CACSLTGNNQPQHF. This chain uses TRBV11-2 with TRBJ1-5, with D possibly matching TRBD1 (6 bases). The CDR3 extends over 14 amino acids. Germline CDR1 is SGHAT and CDR2 is FQNNGV.

The chain has TRBV3-1 and TRBJ2-7, with a tentative D call TRBD2 (6 bases). The end of the DNA aligns better with TRBJ2-5, so the J call may be wrong. The CDR3 is made up of 15 amino acids. CDR1 and CDR2 from the germline V gene are LGHDT and YNNKEL (reference sequence). In DNA, the CDR3 is TGTGCCAGCAGCCAAGATAGGAGGGGCGCTTGGACCCAGTACTTC. This encodes CASSQDRRGAWTQYF.

This clonotype was counted only a few times. The V and J genes are TRBV6-1 and TRBJ2-3; possibly TRBD2 for D (5 bases). V was pared by 0 bases and J by 7 bases, with 14 bases between. Germline CDR1 reads MNHNS; CDR2 reads SASEGT. The CDR3 contains 15 residues. CDR3: CASSEAGLAGNTQYF. CDR3 sequence (DNA): TGTGCCAGCAGTGAAGCAGGTCTCGCCGGGAATACGCAGTATTTT.

This clonotype has more than one count but fewer than ten. The rearrangement links TRBV29-1 to TRBJ1-1; D call uncertain. CDR1 and CDR2 from the germline V gene are SQVTM and ANQGSEA. V shed 4 bases and J shed 1 base, with 10 bases lying between them. CDR3 length equals 13 residues. The DNA for the CDR3 is TGCAGCGTTGGGCCCCTCCAGAACACTGAAGCTTTCTTT. Translated: CSVGPLQNTEAFF.

This clonotype was seen just once. This may stem from a read error, because a much larger clone lies one nucleotide away. The CDR3: CSVDGTTSFYNEQFF. The CDR3 DNA follows: TGCAGCGTTGACGGTACGACGAGCTTCTACAATGAGCAGTTCTTC. This chain links TRBV29-1 with TRBJ2-1, with unresolved D. Germline loops: CDR1 SQVTM, CDR2 ANQGSEA. The CDR3 spans 15 residues. With 3 bases removed from V and 3 bases from J, the gap between germline ends came to 15 bases.

A word on this clonotype: The junction shows a germline mismatch at one end, possibly a read error. This rearrangement joins TRBV4-1 to TRBJ1-2; possible D gene TRBD1, 5 bases. Germline V gives CDR1 MGHRA, CDR2 YSYEKL. The CDR3 has 14 residues. The CDR3 loop is CAGSPGQGIYGYTF. The CDR3 bases are TGCGCCGGCAGCCCCGGGCAGGGTATCTATGGCTACACCTTC.

This clonotype was seen only a few times. This chain links TRBV20-1 with TRBJ2-7; D uncertain. CDR3 length equals 14 residues. The germline gives CDR1 DFQATT, CDR2 SNEGSKA (reference sequence). V was clipped by 3 bases and J by 6 bases, with 18 bases between them. The CDR3 loop is CSARYLGRKSEQYF. The CDR3 DNA reads as TGCAGTGCTAGGTATTTGGGTAGGAAGTCCGAGCAGTACTTC.

This chain links TRBV6-1 with TRBJ1-1; 8 positions match TRBD1. Germline trimming cut 7 bases from V and 1 base from J; bases unmatched to any gene: 11. Germline CDR1 and CDR2: MNHNS and SASEGT. There are 16 residues in the CDR3. The CDR3 sequence: CASTRVDRVTNTEAFF. In nucleotides, the CDR3 is TGTGCCAGCACGCGGGTGGACAGGGTAACGAACACTGAAGCTTTCTTT.

Only a few counts were recorded for this clonotype. The J gene is TRBJ2-1, the V gene TRBV5-1; maybe TRBD1 (6 bases). The length of the CDR3 is 15 residues. Germline CDR1 is SGHRS and CDR2 is YFSETQ. The ends were cut back, 3 bases at V and 3 bases at J, with 13 bases in the middle. CDR3 sequence: CASSYNAQGYNEQFF. Written as DNA, the CDR3 is TGCGCCAGCAGCTACAATGCACAGGGCTACAATGAGCAGTTCTTC.

This clonotype was counted at least ten times. The chain recombines TRBV2 with TRBJ2-1; D is ambiguous. V was clipped by 3 bases and J by 5 bases, with 8 bases between them. Germline values: CDR1 SNHLY, CDR2 FYNNEI. CDR3 length: 13 residues. DNA for the CDR3: TGTGCCAGCAGTGAGGACCGACACAATGAGCAGTTCTTC. Protein sequence: CASSEDRHNEQFF.

The genes are TRBV7-3 and TRBJ2-1; 11 bases are a match to TRBD2. The CDR3 is made up of 19 amino acids. The germline V gene has CDR1 SGHTA and CDR2 FQGTGA. V shed 5 bases, J shed 0 bases, and the junction held 12 bases outside the gene matches. The CDR3 loop reads CASSPFPGTSGISYNEQFF. CDR3 coding DNA: TGTGCCAGCAGCCCCTTTCCCGGGACTAGCGGAATCTCCTACAATGAGCAGTTCTTC.

The CDR3 spells CASSLGQEGNTEAFF. The DNA of the CDR3 is TGTGCCAGCAGCCTGGGACAGGAGGGGAACACTGAAGCTTTCTTT. The genes are TRBV6-5 and TRBJ1-1, with TRBD1 matching 8 bases. Germline V gene sequence: CDR1 MNHEY, CDR2 SVGAGI. Trimming took 6 bases from V and 1 from J; bases not matched to a gene: 7. The CDR3 has 15 amino acids.

This chain uses TRBV27 with TRBJ2-7, with D possibly being TRBD1 or TRBD2 (5 bases each). The V gene lost 2 bases and the J gene lost 4 bases, with 15 bases spanning the gap. The CDR3 has 15 amino acids. CDR1 is MNHEY, CDR2 SMNVEV, per germline (reference sequence). CDR3 nucleotides: TGTGCCAGCAGTTTAGTCGGGGTAGGGGCTTACGAGCAGTACTTC. Amino acid sequence: CASSLVGVGAYEQYF.

The chain joins TRBV7-9 to TRBJ1-4; D is uncertain. Germline V lookup: CDR1 SEHNR, CDR2 FQNEAQ (reference sequence). This CDR3 contains 13 residues. Trimming pared 5 bases from V and 4 bases from J, leaving 8 bases between. The CDR3 here is CASSTSLNEKLFF. Written as DNA, the CDR3 is TGTGCCAGCAGCACCAGCCTTAATGAAAAACTGTTTTTT. Together with reference TRBV7-9 and TRBJ1-4, the CDR3 gives the full variable domain: DTGVSQNPRHKITKRGQNVTFRCDPISEHNRLYWYRQTLGQGPEFLTYFQNEAQLEKSRLLSDRFSAERPKGSFSTLEIQRTEQGDSAMYLCASSTSLNEKLFFGSGTQLSVL.

In its sample, this clonotype was seen a few times. The chain recombines TRBV4-1 with TRBJ2-3, with D possibly being TRBD2 (6 bases). CDR3 length equals 15 residues. Germline CDR1 is MGHRA and CDR2 is YSYEKL. Trimming stripped 1 base from V and 1 base from J, with 9 bases between. The CDR3 sequence: CASSQGASGTDTQYF. CDR3 coding DNA: TGCGCCAGCAGCCAAGGGGCTAGCGGCACAGATACGCAGTATTTT.

This clonotype was counted only a few times. V gene TRBV2 combines with J gene TRBJ2-3, with D possibly matching TRBD1 (6 bases). Looked up from germline, CDR1 is SNHLY and CDR2 is FYNNEI. The CDR3 spans 15 residues. The ends were cut back, 6 bases at V and 3 bases at J, with 16 bases in the middle. CDR3 bases: TGTGCCAGCAGCTCAGCCGGGACAAGGACAGATACGCAGTATTTT. It yields the protein CASSSAGTRTDTQYF.

This clonotype has a single count. It may be a read error: a sequence one base away is much more abundant. The V and J genes are TRBV10-3 and TRBJ2-7; TRBD1 is a possible D gene (5 bases). The CDR3 loop spans 13 amino acids. Germline CDR1 ENHRY, CDR2 SYGVKD. The germline V and J ends were trimmed by 6 bases and 2 bases, with 11 bases remaining between them. DNA of the CDR3: TGTGCCATCAGAACTCAGGGTCCCTACGAGCAGTACTTC. It specifies CAIRTQGPYEQYF.